Listed here are 8 T cell receptor beta chains from one sample, sequenced in a study of CD8 T cells in Susac syndrome. With random hexamers, reverse transcription was performed on roughly 0.5 to 1 ug of RNA. One entry per CDR3 protein results from TCRdb running MiXCR on the immunoSEQ multiplex PCR reads. Here the sample spans over 350,000 distinct CDR3 sequences, around 85% being singletons. Sequencing was done on a sample of CD8+ T cells from PBMCs. All receptors derive from a human donor with multiple sclerosis.

The genes are TRBV19 and TRBJ2-1; D gene ambiguous. V dropped 7 bases and J dropped 15 bases, with 13 bases sitting between them. The CDR3 consists of 10 residues. Germline-derived CDR1 and CDR2 are LNHDA and SQIVND (reference sequence). The CDR3 region is CASTEDLGFF. CDR3 DNA: TGTGCCAGTACCGAAGACCTTGGGTTCTTC.

The genes are TRBV12-3 or TRBV12-4 and TRBJ1-2; D remains unclear. V was pared by 3 bases and J by 5 bases, with 4 bases between. The CDR3 length is 11 residues. DNA for the CDR3: TGTGCCAGCAGTTTTACGTATGGCTACACCTTC. Amino acid sequence: CASSFTYGYTF.

This sequence joins TRBV2 and TRBJ1-1; D is ambiguous. V lost 6 bases, J lost 8 bases, and 10 bases lay in between. The length of the CDR3 is 11 residues. CDR1 is SNHLY and CDR2 is FYNNEI in the germline V gene. CDR3 amino acids: CASRSVWEAFF. The CDR3 nucleotides read TGTGCCAGCAGATCAGTTTGGGAAGCTTTCTTT.

The rearrangement joins TRBV6-1 to TRBJ2-2; no firm D call. Germline assignment: CDR1 MNHNS and CDR2 SASEGT. The CDR3 runs 15 residues. V was clipped by 3 bases and J by 3 bases, with 11 bases between them. In DNA form, the CDR3 reads TGTGCCAGCAGTGAGGGTGTGGGGTACACCGGGGAGCTGTTTTTT. Protein product: CASSEGVGYTGELFF.

The chain uses TRBV6-5 and TRBJ2-1, with 9 positions matching TRBD1. This CDR3 region has 18 residues. The V segment lost 0 bases and the J segment 4 bases; nucleotides outside the gene matches: 10. The V gene's germline CDR1 is MNHEY and CDR2 SVGAGI. In DNA, the CDR3 is TGTGCCAGCAGTTACTCGGTAGTGGGACAGGGATATTACAATGAGCAGTTCTTC. It specifies CASSYSVVGQGYYNEQFF.

The V call is TRBV4-1, the J call TRBJ2-1; D not resolved. V was trimmed by 4 bases and J by 2 bases, leaving 9 bases between them. The CDR3 sequence is 14 residues long. The germline gives CDR1 MGHRA, CDR2 YSYEKL. The CDR3 sequence: CASSLTDTYNEQFF. In nucleotides, the CDR3 is TGCGCCAGCAGCCTAACAGACACCTACAATGAGCAGTTCTTC.

The chain is built from TRBV30 and TRBJ1-4; D is unresolved. With 3 bases removed from V and 5 bases from J, the gap between germline ends came to 7 bases. This CDR3 contains 12 residues. Germline CDR1 is GTSNPN and CDR2 is SVGIG (reference sequence). The CDR3: CAWRTFNEKLFF. CDR3 sequence (DNA): TGTGCCTGGAGGACCTTCAATGAAAAACTGTTTTTT.

This clonotype showed up just once. This sequence joins TRBV24-1 and TRBJ2-5, with a possible D match to TRBD1 (6 bases). CDR1 and CDR2 from the germline V gene are KGHDR and SFDVKD. Trimming cost V 7 bases and J 0 bases, with 26 bases left between them. This CDR3 spans 19 amino acids. The CDR3 nucleotides read TGTGCCACCAGCTTCTCGCCCGGTCCGGGACACTTCAACCAAGAGACCCAGTACTTC. It specifies CATSFSPGPGHFNQETQYF.